What follows are 32 T cell receptor gamma chains derived from one specimen sequenced in a study of γδ T cells in repeated Plasmodium falciparum infection. TCRdb called clones anew from the multiplex PCR reads with CATT. The table includes approximately 26,000 gamma-chain clones, 3% detected once. Gammadelta T cells were flow-sorted from PBMC into Vgamma9/Vdelta2+ and Vdelta2-negative populations for bulk analysis. The source material was gamma-delta T cells from blood. The receptor set was obtained from a pool of human donors (malaria-infected and uninfected, not separated).

Turning to this clone: The protein held in TCRdb is that of a much larger clone and does not match this DNA's translation at residue 7, likely because of a read error; the protein shown is translated from the DNA. The chain carries TRGV9 and TRGJP2. No J segment appears in TCRdb, so it was assigned here by matching the sequence to germline. Germline lookup yields CDR1 GITISATS and CDR2 ISYDGTV (reference sequence). Unmatched junction bases numbered 7, after V lost 4 bases and J lost 2 bases. This CDR3 is built from 15 residues. The CDR3 loop is CALWEAASSDWIKTF. CDR3 sequence (DNA): TGTGCCTTGTGGGAAGCTGCAAGTAGTGATTGGATCAAGACGTTT.

There are a few counts of this clone. This DNA's translation and the protein TCRdb lists, from a much larger clone, do not match at residue 4, likely due to a read error; the protein shown is translated from the DNA. The CDR3 here is CATRDPPGYKKLF. The CDR3 bases are TGTGCCACCAGGGACCCCCCGGGATATAAGAAACTCTTT. The chain links TRGV2 to TRGJ1 or TRGJ2. TCRdb does not report a J gene; here it was assigned by matching the DNA to germline references. Germline CDR1 reads EGSNGY; CDR2 reads YDSYNSKV. The CDR3 consists of 13 residues.

This clone has more than one count but fewer than ten. This DNA translates differently at residue 5 from the TCRdb protein, which is that of a much larger clone; a read error is likely, and the protein shown is the DNA's own translation. The chain carries TRGV4 and TRGJ1 or TRGJ2. The J gene, missing from TCRdb, was assigned here through DNA to germline matching. Germline V lookup: CDR1 EGSTGY, CDR2 YDSYTSSV. V was pared by 5 bases and J by 3 bases, with 10 bases of the junction left unmatched. This CDR3 is built from 14 residues. CDR3 nucleotide sequence: TGTGCCACCTGGGGTGGCAGGGGTTATTATAAGAAACTCTTT. This sequence encodes CATWGGRGYYKKLF.

Turning to this clone: A read error likely explains why the TCRdb protein, taken from a much larger clone, differs from this DNA's translation at residue 10; the protein shown is translated from the DNA. The chain employs TRGV9 and TRGJ1 or TRGJ2. Here the J gene was assigned by germline matching of the DNA, as TCRdb has none. V lost 3 bases to trimming and J lost 8 bases; unmatched junction nucleotides: 13. Germline CDR1 reads GITISATS; CDR2 reads ISYDGTV (reference sequence). The CDR3 totals 14 residues. CDR3 coding DNA: TGTGCCTTGTGGGAGTGTAGAGGTCGGCATAAGAAACTCTTT. Amino acid sequence: CALWECRGRHKKLF.

This clone was detected many times. V usage is TRGV5 and J usage is TRGJ1 or TRGJ2. This CDR3 is 12 amino acids long. Looked up from germline, CDR1 is VINAFY and CDR2 is YDVSNSKD. With V trimmed by 3 bases and J by 5 bases, 4 bases remained unmatched. The CDR3 protein is CATWDSNYKKLF. CDR3 nucleotide sequence: TGTGCCACCTGGGACTCGAATTATAAGAAACTCTTT.

On this clone itself: TCRdb has a much larger clone's protein, which differs at residue 12 from the translation of this DNA, likely because of a read error; what is shown is the protein translated from the DNA. There is no J gene call, but TRGV9 is given as the V gene. Germline V gene lookup returns CDR1 GITISATS and CDR2 ISYDGTV (reference sequence). The CDR3 is 14 residues long. CDR3 bases: TGTGCCTTGTGGGAGACCCGGTGGTGTTATAAGGAACTCTTT. Translation: CALWETRWCYKELF.

Concerning this clone itself: Given a far larger clone just one base away, this is likely a sequencing read error. This CDR3 is also generated by other DNA sequences in the sample. This sequence joins TRGV9 and TRGJ1 or TRGJ2. Since TCRdb gives no J gene, matching the DNA to germline was used here to assign it. Per germline, CDR1 GITISATS and CDR2 ISYDGTV (reference sequence). The length of the CDR3 is 14 residues. This chain's CDR3 is CALWEVPKYYKKLF. CDR3 coding DNA: TGTGCCCTGTGGGAGGTCCCTAAGTATTATAAGAAACTCTTT.

This clone was recorded at least ten times. Given a far larger clone just one base away, this is likely a sequencing read error. The sample carries other DNA sequences with the same CDR3. The chain couples TRGV9 to TRGJP. The CDR3 runs to 15 residues. Germline CDR1 reads GITISATS; CDR2 reads ISYDGTV (reference sequence). The DNA of the CDR3 is TGTGCCTTGTGGTCTCAAGAGTTGGGCAAAAAGATCAAGGTATTT. It codes for CALWSQELGKKIKVF.

This clone turned up a few times. This DNA's translation differs at residue 11 from TCRdb's protein, which comes from a much larger clone; a read error is likely, and the protein shown is translated from the DNA. The V and J genes are TRGV9 and TRGJ1 or TRGJ2. The J gene is absent in TCRdb and was assigned here via DNA matching to germline. The CDR3 spans 14 residues. Germline V gives CDR1 GITISATS, CDR2 ISYDGTV (reference sequence). The CDR3: CALWEVARYYRKLF. As DNA, the CDR3 is TGTGCCTTGTGGGAGGTCGCGCGGTATTATAGGAAACTCTTT.

This clone was seen only a few times. This is likely an artifact of a read error, given a far larger clone one base away. Other DNA sequences in this specimen translate into the identical CDR3. V gene TRGV9 was called; the J gene was not. CDR3 length equals 14 residues. Germline V gives CDR1 GITISATS, CDR2 ISYDGTV (reference sequence). In DNA form, the CDR3 reads TGTGCCTTGTGGATAATAAGGGTGGATTATAAGAAGCTCTTT. As protein: CALWIIRVDYKKLF.

This clone was seen more than once but under ten times. The protein in TCRdb stems from a much larger clone and differs at residue 6 from this DNA's translation, likely a read error; here the protein is translated from the DNA. The genes are TRGV9 and TRGJ1 or TRGJ2. The J gene, missing from TCRdb, was assigned here through DNA to germline matching. V trimming: 2 bases; J trimming: 7 bases; junction bases outside the gene matches: 14. The germline CDR1 and CDR2 sequences are GITISATS and ISYDGTV (reference sequence). This CDR3 is built from 15 residues. This chain's CDR3 is CALWEATPLRYKKLF. Here the CDR3 DNA reads TGTGCCTTGTGGGAGGCAACCCCATTGAGATATAAGAAACTCTTT.

This clone is medium-sized. A much bigger clone sits one base away, suggesting this may be a read error. The same CDR3 is also encoded by other DNA sequences in this sample. The V and J genes are TRGV4 and TRGJ1 or TRGJ2. J gave up 6 bases and V 1 base, and 0 bases lay outside the gene matches. Germline V CDR1 and CDR2: EGSTGY, YDSYTSSV. The CDR3 has 11 residues. The CDR3 bases are TGTGCCACCTGGGATGGTTATAAGAAACTCTTT. Protein sequence: CATWDGYKKLF.

This clone was counted at least ten times. The protein that TCRdb holds for this DNA derives from a much larger clone and differs from the translated DNA at residue 5, which likely indicates a read error; the protein shown here is translated from the DNA. J is TRGJP and V is TRGV9. TCRdb leaves out the J gene; it was filled in here by matching the DNA to germline. Germline values: CDR1 GITISATS, CDR2 ISYDGTV (reference sequence). Losses at the gene ends were 5 bases for V and 9 bases for J; bases not matched to a gene: 13. The CDR3 loop spans 17 amino acids. The CDR3 reads CALWGIPGWLGKKIKVF. CDR3 DNA sequence: TGTGCCTTGTGGGGGATCCCTGGTTGGTTGGGCAAAAAAATCAAGGTATTT.

This clone was detected ten times or more. TCRdb's entry gives the protein of a much larger clone, which mismatches this DNA's translation at residue 6, likely from a read error; the protein reported here is translated from the DNA. V and J are TRGV3 and TRGJ1 or TRGJ2. TCRdb gives no J gene; it was assigned here by matching the DNA to germline. CDR1 VTNTFY and CDR2 YDVSTARD come from the germline V gene (reference sequence). The CDR3 is made up of 13 amino acids. Trimming removed 3 bases from V and 5 bases from J; junction bases left unmatched: 7. CDR3 DNA: TGTGCCACCTGGGACTGGCAGAATTATAAGAAACTCTTT. This codes for CATWDWQNYKKLF.

This clone was seen many times. This may be a read error, as it is one base from a much larger clone. J is TRGJ1 or TRGJ2 and V is TRGV4. The germline CDR1 and CDR2 sequences are EGSTGY and YDSYTSSV. The CDR3 totals 15 residues. The CDR3 DNA is TGCGCCACCTGGGATGGCCCCTCTGGGGGGTATAAGAAACTCTTT. Protein sequence: CATWDGPSGGYKKLF.

This clone was observed a handful of times. A far larger clone lies a single base away; this is likely a read error. Other DNA sequences in this specimen translate into the identical CDR3. V is TRGV9 and J is TRGJP. The J gene is not listed in TCRdb, so it was assigned here from a DNA match to germline. In germline, CDR1 is GITISATS, CDR2 ISYDGTV (reference sequence). The CDR3 spans 17 residues. Here the CDR3 reads CALWEVRQELGKKIKVF. Written as DNA, the CDR3 is TGTGCCTTGTGGGAGGTCAGACAAGAGTTAGGCAAAAAAATCAAGGTATTT.

Worth noting for this clone: A read error may explain this, as a much larger clone is one base away. The V gene call reads TRGV8; no J gene was called. Germline V lookup: CDR1 VENAVY, CDR2 YDSYNSRV. The CDR3 is made up of 14 amino acids. The CDR3 is CATWETLYYYKKLF. CDR3 nucleotides: TGTGCCACCTGGGAAACGCTCTATTATTATAAGAAGCTCTTT.

By share, this clone ranks as medium-sized. The chain employs TRGV2 and TRGJ1 or TRGJ2. Germline CDR1 reads EGSNGY; CDR2 reads YDSYNSKV. The J segment lost 2 bases and the V segment lost 3 bases, leaving 4 bases of the junction unmatched. The CDR3 spans 13 residues. CDR3 loop: CATWDRDYYKKLF. CDR3 in DNA: TGTGCCACCTGGGACCGAGATTATTATAAGAAACTCTTT.

At least ten counts were recorded for this clone. The chain uses TRGV9 and TRGJ1 or TRGJ2. V dropped 8 bases and J dropped 11; count of bases not matched to a gene: 12. This CDR3 region has 11 residues. Germline V CDR1 and CDR2: GITISATS, ISYDGTV (reference sequence). The CDR3 here is CALSQGVEKLF. CDR3 nucleotide sequence: TGTGCCTTGTCCCAAGGGGTGGAGAAACTCTTT.

Concerning this clone itself: Different DNA sequences within this sample yield the same CDR3. This sequence joins TRGV9 and TRGJ1 or TRGJ2. No J gene was available from TCRdb, and it was assigned here by a germline match of the DNA. V was pared by 0 bases and J by 3 bases, with 23 bases of the junction left unmatched. This CDR3 has 20 residues. CDR1 and CDR2 (germline): GITISATS, ISYDGTV (reference sequence). In nucleotides, the CDR3 is TGTGCCTTGTGGGAGGTGATCTCGGAAGACGGGGGTCTGTGTTATTATAAGAAACTCTTT. It is translated as CALWEVISEDGGLCYYKKLF.

This clone was seen many times. The protein that TCRdb holds for this DNA derives from a much larger clone and differs from the translated DNA at residue 8, which likely indicates a read error; the protein shown here is translated from the DNA. The chain recombines TRGV9 with TRGJ1 or TRGJ2. No J gene was available from TCRdb, and it was assigned here by a germline match of the DNA. Per the germline V gene, CDR1 is GITISATS and CDR2 is ISYDGTV (reference sequence). Trimming removed 3 bases from V and 6 bases from J; junction bases left unmatched: 8. This CDR3 is 13 amino acids long. The DNA of the CDR3 is TGTGCCTTGTGGGAGCCTGAAGCTTATAAGAAACTCTTT. This translates into CALWEPEAYKKLF.

Details on this clone: A read error likely explains why the TCRdb protein, taken from a much larger clone, differs from this DNA's translation at residue 7; the protein shown is translated from the DNA. The chain joins TRGV8 to TRGJ1 or TRGJ2. The V segment lost 7 bases and the J segment 8 bases; nucleotides outside the gene matches: 8. Germline V gives CDR1 VENAVY, CDR2 YDSYNSRV. This CDR3 contains 11 residues. The CDR3 sequence: CATCWGDKKLF. The CDR3 DNA reads as TGTGCCACCTGCTGGGGTGATAAGAAACTCTTT.

This clone is categorized as medium-sized. The chain has TRGV9 and TRGJP. This CDR3 spans 15 amino acids. V lost 6 bases, J lost 7 bases, and 6 bases stayed unmatched. Germline V gene sequence: CDR1 GITISATS, CDR2 ISYDGTV (reference sequence). Here the CDR3 DNA reads TGTGCCTTGTGGAACTTGGAGTTGGGCAAAAAAATCAAGGTATTT. Its protein is CALWNLELGKKIKVF.

This clone was observed at least ten times. The chain is built from TRGV3 and TRGJ1 or TRGJ2. From germline, CDR1 is VTNTFY and CDR2 YDVSTARD (reference sequence). The CDR3 has 11 residues. J lost 12 bases, V lost 0 bases, and 5 bases had no gene match. CDR3 sequence: CATWDRPAKLF. The DNA for the CDR3 is TGTGCCACCTGGGACAGGCCTGCGAAACTCTTT.

This clone was found many times. A single base is all that separates this from a far larger clone, so a read error is likely. Within the sample, other DNA sequences also encode this same CDR3. The V gene is TRGV9, the J gene TRGJ1 or TRGJ2. The CDR3 loop spans 12 amino acids. From germline, CDR1 is GITISATS and CDR2 ISYDGTV (reference sequence). CDR3 bases: TGTGCCCTGTGGGAGGTTTATTATAAGAAACTCTTT. This sequence encodes CALWEVYYKKLF.

In this sample, this clone turned up many times. A much larger clone lies a single base off, so this may be a read error. The J gene went uncalled, whereas the V gene is TRGV2. The CDR3 extends over 15 amino acids. The germline gives CDR1 EGSNGY, CDR2 YDSYNSKV. The CDR3 region is CATWDVTLWGYKKLF. The DNA for the CDR3 is TGTGCCACCTGGGACGTCACCCTTTGGGGTTATAAGAAACTTTTT.

This clone has a handful of counts. TCRdb's entry gives the protein of a much larger clone, which mismatches this DNA's translation at residue 8, likely from a read error; the protein reported here is translated from the DNA. The genes are TRGV8 and TRGJ1 or TRGJ2. Germline trimming cut 3 bases from V and 5 bases from J; bases unmatched to any gene: 7. CDR1 and CDR2 (germline): VENAVY, YDSYNSRV. CDR3 size: 13 residues. CDR3 in amino acids: CATWDFSHYKKLF. For the CDR3, the DNA is TGTGCCACCTGGGATTTCTCTCATTATAAGAAACTCTTT.

For this clone: TCRdb has a much larger clone's protein, which differs at residue 7 from the translation of this DNA, likely because of a read error; what is shown is the protein translated from the DNA. This chain uses TRGV9 with TRGJ1 or TRGJ2. Matching the DNA to germline supplied the J gene, which TCRdb does not give. Looked up from germline, CDR1 is GITISATS and CDR2 is ISYDGTV (reference sequence). V gave up 6 bases and J gave up 7 bases; unmatched junction bases: 15. The CDR3 length is 14 residues. For the CDR3, the DNA is TGTGCCTTGTGGAAAATTTCCATGGCGTATAAGAAACTCTTT. Its protein is CALWKISMAYKKLF.

In its sample, this clone was seen a few times. The V gene reported is TRGV9; the J gene is uncalled. Germline CDR1 reads GITISATS; CDR2 reads ISYDGTV (reference sequence). The CDR3 has 17 amino acids. The CDR3 DNA follows: TGTGCCTTGTGGGAGGTGCGGGTATGGAGTTGGGCAAAAAATAAGGTATTT. Translation: CALWEVRVWSWAKNKVF.

Points on this clone: The protein that TCRdb holds for this DNA derives from a much larger clone and differs from the translated DNA at residue 6, which likely indicates a read error; the protein shown here is translated from the DNA. The genes are TRGV9 and TRGJ1 or TRGJ2. The J gene is not listed in TCRdb, so it was assigned here from a DNA match to germline. V gave up 2 bases and J gave up 3 bases; unmatched junction bases: 7. CDR1 GITISATS and CDR2 ISYDGTV come from the germline V gene (reference sequence). The CDR3 runs to 14 residues. The CDR3 spells CALWEEPTYYKKLF. The CDR3 DNA is TGTGCCTTGTGGGAGGAACCTACTTATTATAAGAAACTCTTT.

Many counts were recorded for this clone. The protein given by TCRdb reflects a much larger clone and differs at residue 3 from this DNA's translation, likely from a read error; the protein shown is the DNA's translation. The J gene is TRGJ1 or TRGJ2, the V gene TRGV9. This CDR3 contains 13 residues. CDR1 is GITISATS, CDR2 ISYDGTV, per germline (reference sequence). The CDR3 coding sequence is TGTGCCGTGTGGGAGGTGCTTAATTATAAGAAACTCTTT. Protein product: CAVWEVLNYKKLF.

A note on this clone: TCRdb's protein for this DNA is that of a much larger clone and differs from the translation at residue 6, likely a read error; the protein shown is the DNA translation. V gene TRGV9 combines with J gene TRGJP2. TCRdb supplies no J gene; here it was assigned by aligning the nucleotide sequence to germline. The junction had 20 bases not matched to a gene; V was cut back by 5 bases and J by 8 bases. The CDR3 has 17 residues. The germline CDR1 and CDR2 sequences are GITISATS and ISYDGTV (reference sequence). CDR3 in amino acids: CALWAEKTERRDWIKTF. DNA for the CDR3: TGTGCCTTGTGGGCAGAAAAAACGGAGAGGAGGGATTGGATCAAGACGTTT.